This T cell receptor (beta chain) was sequenced in a study of T-cell reconstitution after alpha-beta-depleted transplantation in children. Findings and limits, study-wide: It was surviving recipient T cells and thymic progenitors that gave some patients high TCRbeta diversity at day 60. Several hundred expanded graft clones reportedly were the source of alpha-beta T cells about two months after transplant. T-cell numbers and diversity, one year after transplant, stemmed largely from T cells that were newly produced.

A library of TCRbeta sequences, prepared with unique molecular identifiers, was generated. TCRdb reprocessed the PCR reads with MiXCR, giving one entry per CDR3 protein. The repertoire holds fewer than 750,000 distinct CDR3 sequences, with roughly 27% as singletons. The CDR3 runs 15 residues. The germline V gene encodes CDR1 SGHRS and CDR2 YFSETQ. The V and J ends lost 5 bases and 4 bases, in that order; junction bases with no gene match: 10. Comments on this clonotype: No antigen is known for it.

The sample consisted of PBMCs, taken before TCRalphabeta/CD19-depleted stem cell transplant. The origin of this receptor is a boy younger than two with Wiskott-Aldrich syndrome, due to receive a stem cell transplant. The chain has TRBV5-1 and TRBJ2-5; 8 bases align to TRBD1. The chain's CDR3 is CASSWGQDHGETQYF. CDR3 coding DNA: TGCGCCAGCAGTTGGGGACAGGACCACGGAGAGACCCAGTACTTC.